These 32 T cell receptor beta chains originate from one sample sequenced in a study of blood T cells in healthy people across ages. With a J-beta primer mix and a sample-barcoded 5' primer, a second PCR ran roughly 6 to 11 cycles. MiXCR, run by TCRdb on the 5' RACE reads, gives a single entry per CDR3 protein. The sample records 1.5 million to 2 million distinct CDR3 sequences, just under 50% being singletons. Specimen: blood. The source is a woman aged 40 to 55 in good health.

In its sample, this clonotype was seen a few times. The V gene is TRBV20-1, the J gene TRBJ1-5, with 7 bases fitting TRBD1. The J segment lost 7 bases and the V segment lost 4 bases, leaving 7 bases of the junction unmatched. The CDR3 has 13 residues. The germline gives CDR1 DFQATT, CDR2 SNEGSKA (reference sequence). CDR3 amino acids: CSAMPGGGQPQHF. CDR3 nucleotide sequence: TGCAGTGCTATGCCAGGGGGGGGCCAGCCCCAGCATTTT.

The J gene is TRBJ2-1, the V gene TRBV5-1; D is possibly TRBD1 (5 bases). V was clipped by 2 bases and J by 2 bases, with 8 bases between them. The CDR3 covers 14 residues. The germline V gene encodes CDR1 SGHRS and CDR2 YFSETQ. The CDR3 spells CASSFRVTYNEQFF. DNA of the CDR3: TGCGCCAGCAGCTTCAGGGTTACCTACAATGAGCAGTTCTTC.

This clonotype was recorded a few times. CDR3 sequence: CASSFSTETQYF. The CDR3 DNA reads as TGTGCCAGCAGTTTTTCTACGGAGACCCAGTACTTC. The chain carries TRBV6-2 or TRBV6-3 and TRBJ2-5; D is ambiguous. The germline V and J ends were trimmed by 4 bases and 5 bases, with 8 bases remaining between them. CDR3 length: 12 residues. Per the germline V gene, CDR1 is MNHEY and CDR2 is SVGEGT.

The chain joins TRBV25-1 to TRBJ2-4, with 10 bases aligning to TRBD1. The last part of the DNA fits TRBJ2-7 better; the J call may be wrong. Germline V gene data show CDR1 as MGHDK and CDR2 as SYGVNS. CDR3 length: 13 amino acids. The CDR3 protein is CASQGQGVYEQYF. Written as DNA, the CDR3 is TGTGCCTCACAAGGACAGGGGGTCTACGAGCAGTACTTC.

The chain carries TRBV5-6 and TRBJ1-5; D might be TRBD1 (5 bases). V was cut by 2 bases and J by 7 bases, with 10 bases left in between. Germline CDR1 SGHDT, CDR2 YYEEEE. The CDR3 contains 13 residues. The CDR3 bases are TGTGCCAGCAGCTTACAGGCTACCCAGCCCCAGCATTTT. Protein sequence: CASSLQATQPQHF.

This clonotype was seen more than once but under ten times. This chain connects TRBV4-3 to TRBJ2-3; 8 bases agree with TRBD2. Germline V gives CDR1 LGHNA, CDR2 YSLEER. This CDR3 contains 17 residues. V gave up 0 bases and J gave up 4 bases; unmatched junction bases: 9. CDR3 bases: TGCGCCAGCAGCCAAGATCCGCCAGCGGGGGTATCAGATACGCAGTATTTT. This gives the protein CASSQDPPAGVSDTQYF.

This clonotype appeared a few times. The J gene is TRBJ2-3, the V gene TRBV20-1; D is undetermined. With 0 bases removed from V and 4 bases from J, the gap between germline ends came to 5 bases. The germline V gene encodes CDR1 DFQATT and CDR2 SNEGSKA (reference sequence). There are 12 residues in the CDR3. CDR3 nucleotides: TGCAGTGCTAGAGATCTGGCAGATACGCAGTATTTT. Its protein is CSARDLADTQYF.

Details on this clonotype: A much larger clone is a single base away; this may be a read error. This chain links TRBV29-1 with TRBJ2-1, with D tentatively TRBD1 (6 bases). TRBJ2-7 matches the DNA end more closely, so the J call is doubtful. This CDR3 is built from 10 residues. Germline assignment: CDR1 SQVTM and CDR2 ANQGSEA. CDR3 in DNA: TGCAGCGTCTGGGACAATGAGCAGTACTTC. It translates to CSVWDNEQYF.

The CDR3: CASSYRASDEQYF. Written as DNA, the CDR3 is TGTGCCAGCAGTTACCGGGCCTCCGATGAGCAGTACTTC. The V and J genes are TRBV6-6 and TRBJ2-7; D gene unclear. CDR1 is MNHNY, CDR2 SVGAGI, per germline (reference sequence). CDR3 size: 13 residues. V was cut by 2 bases and J by 7 bases, with 12 bases left in between.

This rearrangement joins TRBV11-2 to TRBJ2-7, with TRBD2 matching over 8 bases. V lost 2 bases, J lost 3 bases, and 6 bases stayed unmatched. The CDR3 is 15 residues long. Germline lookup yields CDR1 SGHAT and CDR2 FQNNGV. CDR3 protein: CASSLYPGGSYEQYF. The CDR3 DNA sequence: TGTGCCAGCAGCTTATATCCGGGGGGGAGCTACGAGCAGTACTTC.

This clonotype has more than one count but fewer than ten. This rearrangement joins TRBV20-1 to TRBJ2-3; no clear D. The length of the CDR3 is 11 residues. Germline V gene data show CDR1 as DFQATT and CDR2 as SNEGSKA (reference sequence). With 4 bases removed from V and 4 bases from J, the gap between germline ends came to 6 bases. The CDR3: CSAKAPDTQYF. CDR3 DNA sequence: TGCAGTGCTAAGGCCCCAGATACGCAGTATTTT.

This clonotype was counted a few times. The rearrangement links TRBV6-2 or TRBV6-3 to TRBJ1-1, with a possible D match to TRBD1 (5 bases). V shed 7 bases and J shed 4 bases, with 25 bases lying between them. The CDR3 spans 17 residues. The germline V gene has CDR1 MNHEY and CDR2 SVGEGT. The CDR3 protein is CASTPLGRQVESTEAFF. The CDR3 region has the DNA TGTGCCAGCACCCCTTTGGGGCGGCAGGTAGAGAGCACTGAAGCTTTCTTT.

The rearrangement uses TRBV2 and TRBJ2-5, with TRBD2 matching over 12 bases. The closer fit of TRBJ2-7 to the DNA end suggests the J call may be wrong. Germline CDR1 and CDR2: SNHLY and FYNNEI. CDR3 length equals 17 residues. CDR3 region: CASSDSGLAGQMYEQYF. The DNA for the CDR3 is TGTGCCAGCAGTGATAGTGGACTAGCGGGGCAAATGTACGAGCAGTACTTC.

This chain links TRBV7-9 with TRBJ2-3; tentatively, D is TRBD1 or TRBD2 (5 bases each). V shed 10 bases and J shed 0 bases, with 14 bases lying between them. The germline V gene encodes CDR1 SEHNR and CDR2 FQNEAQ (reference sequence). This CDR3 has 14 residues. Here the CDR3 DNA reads TGTGCCACCCGGGAAGGGGCTAGCACAGATACGCAGTATTTT. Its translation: CATREGASTDTQYF.

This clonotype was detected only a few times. The CDR3 DNA reads TGTGCCAGCAGTTACTCCCCGGGGCAGCCCCAGCATTTT. As protein: CASSYSPGQPQHF. V usage is TRBV6-5 and J usage is TRBJ1-5, with no clear D. V shed 0 bases and J shed 7 bases, with 7 bases lying between them. The CDR3 has 13 residues. Germline assignment: CDR1 MNHEY and CDR2 SVGAGI.

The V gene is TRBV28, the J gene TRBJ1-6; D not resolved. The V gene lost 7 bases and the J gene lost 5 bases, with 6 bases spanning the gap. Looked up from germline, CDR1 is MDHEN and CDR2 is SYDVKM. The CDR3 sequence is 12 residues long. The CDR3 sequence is CASNSDNSPLHF. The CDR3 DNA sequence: TGTGCCAGCAACAGCGATAATTCACCCCTCCACTTT.

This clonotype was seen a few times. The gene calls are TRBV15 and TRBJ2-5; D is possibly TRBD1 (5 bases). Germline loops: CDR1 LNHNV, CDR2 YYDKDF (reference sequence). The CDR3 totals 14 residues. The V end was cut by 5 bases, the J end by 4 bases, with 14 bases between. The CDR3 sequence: CATSFGHLPETQYF. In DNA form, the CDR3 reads TGTGCCACCAGCTTCGGACATTTACCAGAGACCCAGTACTTC. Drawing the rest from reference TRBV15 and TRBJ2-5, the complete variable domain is DAMVIQNPRYQVTQFGKPVTLSCSQTLNHNVMYWYQQKSSQAPKLLFHYYDKDFNNEADTPDNFQSRRPNTSFCFLDIRSPGLGDTAMYLCATSFGHLPETQYFGPGTRLLVL.

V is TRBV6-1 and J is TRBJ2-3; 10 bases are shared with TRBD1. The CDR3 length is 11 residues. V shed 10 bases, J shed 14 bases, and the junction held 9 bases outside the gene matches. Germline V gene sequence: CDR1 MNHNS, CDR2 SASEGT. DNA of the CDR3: TGTGCCACCTGGCCGGGACAGGGGTTGTATTTT. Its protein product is CATWPGQGLYF.

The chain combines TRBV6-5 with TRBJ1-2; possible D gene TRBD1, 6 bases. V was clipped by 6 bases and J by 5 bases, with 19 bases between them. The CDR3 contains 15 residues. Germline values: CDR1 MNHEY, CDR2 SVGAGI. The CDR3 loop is CASSQKPGHRYGYTF. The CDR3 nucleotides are TGTGCCAGCAGCCAAAAACCGGGACACCGTTATGGCTACACCTTC.

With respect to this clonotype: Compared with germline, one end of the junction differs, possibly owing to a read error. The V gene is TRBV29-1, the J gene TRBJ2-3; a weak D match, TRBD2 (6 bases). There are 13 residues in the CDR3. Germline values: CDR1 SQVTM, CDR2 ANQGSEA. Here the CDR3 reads CSVVNGSTDMQYF. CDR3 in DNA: TGCAGCGTTGTAAACGGGAGCACAGATATGCAGTATTTT.

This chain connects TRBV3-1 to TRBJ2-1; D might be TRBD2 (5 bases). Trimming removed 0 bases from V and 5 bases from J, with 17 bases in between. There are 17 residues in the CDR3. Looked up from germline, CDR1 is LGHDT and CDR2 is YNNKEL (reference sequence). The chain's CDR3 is CASSQEFWRVLHNEQFF. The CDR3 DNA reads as TGTGCCAGCAGCCAAGAGTTTTGGCGGGTCCTCCACAATGAGCAGTTCTTC.

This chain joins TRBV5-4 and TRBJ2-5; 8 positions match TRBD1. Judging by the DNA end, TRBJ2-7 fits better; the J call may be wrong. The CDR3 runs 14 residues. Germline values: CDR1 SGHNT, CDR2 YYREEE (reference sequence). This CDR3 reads CASSADRVINEQYF. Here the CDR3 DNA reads TGTGCCAGCAGCGCGGACAGGGTTATCAACGAGCAGTACTTC.

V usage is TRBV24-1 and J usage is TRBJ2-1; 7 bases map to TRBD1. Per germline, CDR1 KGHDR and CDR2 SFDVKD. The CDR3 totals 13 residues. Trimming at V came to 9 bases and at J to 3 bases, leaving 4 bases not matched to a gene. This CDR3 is CATRDSNYNEQFF. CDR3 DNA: TGTGCCACCCGGGACAGTAACTACAATGAGCAGTTCTTC.

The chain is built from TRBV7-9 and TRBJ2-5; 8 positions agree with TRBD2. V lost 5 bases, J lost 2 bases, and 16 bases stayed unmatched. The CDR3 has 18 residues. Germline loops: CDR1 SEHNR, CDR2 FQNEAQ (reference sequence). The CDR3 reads CASSQSSSLAGHQETQYF. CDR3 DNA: TGTGCCAGCAGCCAATCATCCAGCTTAGCGGGACATCAAGAGACCCAGTACTTC.

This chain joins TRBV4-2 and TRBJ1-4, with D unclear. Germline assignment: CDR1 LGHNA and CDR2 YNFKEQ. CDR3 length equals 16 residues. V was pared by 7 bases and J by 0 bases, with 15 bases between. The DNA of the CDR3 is TGTGCCAGCACTCGGACGGACTTAGCAACTAATGAAAAACTGTTTTTT. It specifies CASTRTDLATNEKLFF.

Here the CDR3 reads CASSPHGSPRSYTF. In DNA form, the CDR3 reads TGTGCCAGCAGCCCGCATGGATCTCCGAGGAGCTACACCTTC. V gene TRBV7-9 combines with J gene TRBJ1-2; D unresolved. Germline-derived CDR1 and CDR2 are SEHNR and FQNEAQ (reference sequence). The CDR3 length is 14 residues. V was shortened by 5 bases and J by 9 bases, with 19 bases between the two germline ends. Supplemented by reference TRBV7-9 and TRBJ1-2, the full variable domain reads DTGVSQNPRHKITKRGQNVTFRCDPISEHNRLYWYRQTLGQGPEFLTYFQNEAQLEKSRLLSDRFSAERPKGSFSTLEIQRTEQGDSAMYLCASSPHGSPRSYTFGSGTRLTVV.

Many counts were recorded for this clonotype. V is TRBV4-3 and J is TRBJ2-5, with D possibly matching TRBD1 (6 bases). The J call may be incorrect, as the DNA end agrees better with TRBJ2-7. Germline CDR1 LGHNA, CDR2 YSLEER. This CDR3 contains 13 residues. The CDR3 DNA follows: TGCGCCAGCAGCCTGAGAGTCAGGGGCGAGCAGTACTTC. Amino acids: CASSLRVRGEQYF.

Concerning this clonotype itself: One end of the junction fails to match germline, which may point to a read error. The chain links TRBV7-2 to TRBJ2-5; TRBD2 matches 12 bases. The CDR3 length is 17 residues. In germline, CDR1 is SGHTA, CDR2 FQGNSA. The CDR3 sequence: CASSSRGLAGGRETQYF. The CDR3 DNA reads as TGCGCCAGCAGCTCTAGGGGCCTAGCGGGGGGGCGAGAGACCCAGTACTTC.

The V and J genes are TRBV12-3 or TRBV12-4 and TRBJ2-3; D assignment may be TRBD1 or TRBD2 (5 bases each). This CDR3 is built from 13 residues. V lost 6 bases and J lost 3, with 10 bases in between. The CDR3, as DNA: TGTGCCAGCAGGATCGGGGCAACAGATACGCAGTATTTT. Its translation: CASRIGATDTQYF.

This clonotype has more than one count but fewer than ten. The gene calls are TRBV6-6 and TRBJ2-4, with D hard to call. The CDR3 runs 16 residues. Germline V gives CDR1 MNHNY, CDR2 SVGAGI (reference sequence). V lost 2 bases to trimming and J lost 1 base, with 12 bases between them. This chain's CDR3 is CASSYTPAGAKNIQYF. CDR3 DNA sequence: TGTGCCAGCAGTTACACCCCAGCTGGGGCCAAAAACATTCAGTACTTC.

CDR3 region: CASSHRQGAWSPLHF. In DNA, the CDR3 is TGTGCCAGCAGCCATAGACAGGGGGCTTGGTCACCCCTCCACTTT. This rearrangement joins TRBV6-5 to TRBJ1-6; 10 bases fit TRBD1. Germline CDR1 MNHEY, CDR2 SVGAGI. V shed 6 bases, J shed 10 bases, and the junction held 9 bases outside the gene matches. This CDR3 region has 15 residues.

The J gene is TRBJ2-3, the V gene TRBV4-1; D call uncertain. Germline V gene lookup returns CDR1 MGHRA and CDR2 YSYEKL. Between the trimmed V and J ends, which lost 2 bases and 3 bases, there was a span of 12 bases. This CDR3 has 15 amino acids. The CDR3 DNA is TGCGCCAGCAGCCAACCAGGCTTTGGTACAGATACGCAGTATTTT. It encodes CASSQPGFGTDTQYF.